The clone carrying this TCR beta chain showed up just once. Its antigen is not known. The entry originates in a study of T cells in localized non-small cell lung cancer. The germline CDR1 and CDR2 sequences are MNHGY and SAAAGT. With 4 bases clipped from V and 4 bases from J, the junction kept 6 bases outside the gene matches. CDR3 length: 15 amino acids. Sequencing was performed with immunoSEQ multiplex PCR; in TCRdb, only in-frame clones are kept and a portion is missing. Of more than 9,000 clones in the sample, roughly half were seen once. Study-level findings and limits: Tumor trailed uninvolved adjacent lung in T cell clonality, which peaked there. Greater blood T cell density accompanied longer overall survival. Out of the top 100 tumor clones, a median roughly 52 were seen in adjacent lung.

The V call is TRBV6-8, the J call TRBJ1-1; the match to TRBD1 covers 10 bases. This receptor was obtained from a woman between 35 and 70 years old with stage II squamous cell lung carcinoma. The specimen comprised lymph node tissue, sampled before any cancer treatment. This CDR3 reads CASSSRTGGSTEAFF. The CDR3 coding sequence is TGTGCCAGCAGTTCCAGGACAGGGGGGAGCACTGAAGCTTTCTTT.